This T cell receptor (beta chain) emerged from a study of regulatory T cells in long-lasting Graves disease. Whole-study context: Persistent Graves' disease required over 5 years of antithyroid drugs and positive TSH receptor antibodies.

CDR3 regions were amplified by Arm-PCR using iRepertoire HTBI primers to build TCR beta libraries. Via MiXCR, TCRdb re-called the multiplex PCR reads, giving one row per CDR3 protein. The data show 400,000 to 500,000 distinct CDR3 sequences, about a fifth seen once. Germline lookup yields CDR1 DFQATT and CDR2 SNEGSKA (reference sequence). CDR3 length: 18 amino acids. This clonotype was seen ten or more times. The junction does not match germline at one end; this may be a read error. Time point specified: persistent/refractory GD, antithyroid drugs over 5 years with positive TRAb. Extracted PBMC RNA gave rise to the TCR library.

This chain connects TRBV20-1 to TRBJ2-5; 15 bases agree with TRBD2. Specimen: peripheral blood mononuclear cells (PBMCs), collected when the disease was refractory, from a patient treated with antithyroid drugs. The sequence was collected from a female donor with Graves disease. The CDR3 is CSARGLAGGLQVWETQYF. CDR3 DNA sequence: TGCAGTGCCAGAGGACTAGCGGGGGGGCTTCAGGTTTGGGAGACCCAGTACTTC.